These 12 T cell receptor beta chains came from one sample sequenced in a study of cytomegalovirus exposure and HLA in healthy donors. PCR used 60 Vbeta primers and 13 Jbeta primers. Libraries were prepared by immunoSEQ multiplex PCR; TCRdb keeps only in-frame clonotypes and omits some of them. The repertoire holds some 190,000 clones, with around 77% as singletons. The sample comprised PBMCs. The receptors come from a woman younger than 35 in good health and CMV-seronegative.

This chain links TRBV28 with TRBJ2-7, with 11 bases aligning to TRBD2. This CDR3 has 17 residues. The J segment lost 1 base and the V segment lost 3 bases, leaving 8 bases of the junction unmatched. Germline V gene data show CDR1 as MDHEN and CDR2 as SYDVKM. CDR3 sequence: CASSLGHRTSGSYEQYF. The CDR3 nucleotides read TGTGCCAGCAGTTTGGGACATAGGACTAGCGGGTCCTACGAGCAGTACTTC.

This chain connects TRBV28 to TRBJ1-1; perhaps TRBD1 as D (5 bases). The CDR3 extends over 16 amino acids. The germline V gene encodes CDR1 MDHEN and CDR2 SYDVKM. The germline V and J ends were trimmed by 3 bases and 1 base, with 15 bases remaining between them. The DNA of the CDR3 is TGTGCCAGCAGTTTGGATGTCAGGGCTCCGAACACTGAAGCTTTCTTT. Amino acid sequence: CASSLDVRAPNTEAFF.

V and J are TRBV6-5 and TRBJ2-1; 9 bases match TRBD1. With V trimmed by 6 bases and J by 6 bases, 9 bases remained unmatched. Germline lookup yields CDR1 MNHEY and CDR2 SVGAGI. The CDR3 is 15 residues long. CDR3 sequence reads: CASRGGRQGGNEQFF. CDR3 in DNA: TGTGCCAGCAGGGGGGGGCGACAGGGGGGCAATGAGCAGTTCTTC.

V and J are TRBV5-1 and TRBJ1-2; D uncertain. The V gene's germline CDR1 is SGHRS and CDR2 YFSETQ. The CDR3 sequence is 15 residues long. V lost 0 bases, J lost 5 bases, and 14 bases lay in between. Here the CDR3 reads CASSLGVTFLYGYTF. The CDR3 nucleotides read TGCGCCAGCAGCTTGGGCGTCACGTTCCTTTATGGCTACACCTTC.

The chain carries TRBV5-1 and TRBJ1-6; no clear D gene. The V end lost 1 base, the J end lost 0 bases, and 5 bases lay between the germline ends. Germline CDR1 reads SGHRS; CDR2 reads YFSETQ. This CDR3 has 15 amino acids. CDR3 DNA: TGCGCCAGCAGCTTGACGCGCTCCTATAATTCACCCCTCCACTTT. Its protein is CASSLTRSYNSPLHF.

Only a few counts were recorded for this clone. The chain links TRBV18 to TRBJ1-5, with D possibly being TRBD1 (6 bases). The CDR3 is 15 residues long. Germline-derived CDR1 and CDR2 are KGHSH and LQKENI. Deletions cut 3 bases from V and 5 bases from J, with 14 bases between. The CDR3 DNA sequence: TGTGCCAGCTCACCGGGAGGGGGTGGCGATCAGCCCCAGCATTTT. Translated, it gives CASSPGGGGDQPQHF.

This sequence joins TRBV12-5 and TRBJ1-1, with D possibly matching TRBD1 (5 bases). The V gene's germline CDR1 is LGHNT and CDR2 FRNRAP. V dropped 3 bases and J dropped 4 bases, with 6 bases sitting between them. The CDR3 length is 12 residues. CDR3 region: CASGLGVTEAFF. CDR3 bases: TGTGCTAGTGGTTTAGGGGTCACTGAAGCTTTCTTT.

This clone has a single count. The chain carries TRBV13 and TRBJ1-2; 7 nucleotides match TRBD1. CDR1 is PRHDT, CDR2 FYEKMQ, per germline (reference sequence). CDR3 length: 14 amino acids. V dropped 0 bases and J dropped 2; count of bases not matched to a gene: 0. Here the CDR3 reads CASSLGGQNYGYTF. The CDR3 DNA sequence: TGTGCCAGCAGCTTAGGGGGACAGAACTATGGCTACACCTTC. Variable domain in full (rest from reference TRBV13 and TRBJ1-2): AAGVIQSPRHLIKEKRETATLKCYPIPRHDTVYWYQQGPGQDPQFLISFYEKMQSDKGSIPDRFSAQQFSDYHSELNMSSLELGDSALYFCASSLGGQNYGYTFGSGTRLTVV.

This clone was found a few times. This sequence joins TRBV19 and TRBJ1-3, with D possibly being TRBD1 (5 bases). Germline V CDR1 and CDR2: LNHDA, SQIVND (reference sequence). V lost 2 bases and J lost 1, with 12 bases in between. This CDR3 has 16 amino acids. CDR3 loop: CASSIPAGTSGNTIYF. In DNA form, the CDR3 reads TGTGCCAGTAGTATACCCGCTGGGACTTCTGGAAACACCATATATTTT.

This clone was found a few times. V is TRBV4-1 and J is TRBJ1-1, with D uncertain. V lost 4 bases and J 1 base, leaving 13 bases between the germline ends. This CDR3 spans 15 amino acids. Germline V lookup: CDR1 MGHRA, CDR2 YSYEKL. The CDR3 is CASSRVGGRNTEAFF. The CDR3 DNA reads as TGCGCCAGCAGCCGCGTCGGCGGCAGGAACACTGAAGCTTTCTTT.

The chain links TRBV5-1 to TRBJ2-1, with 8 bases fitting TRBD2. CDR3 length: 16 residues. The J segment lost 7 bases and the V segment lost 0 bases, leaving 9 bases of the junction unmatched. Germline values: CDR1 SGHRS, CDR2 YFSETQ. The CDR3 is CASSLAGTSVRNEQFF. The CDR3 DNA reads as TGCGCCAGCAGCTTGGCAGGGACTAGTGTTAGGAATGAGCAGTTCTTC.

The rearrangement links TRBV5-6 to TRBJ1-2; 8 bases map to TRBD1. This CDR3 contains 13 residues. The V gene's germline CDR1 is SGHDT and CDR2 YYEEEE. The trim removed 4 bases at V and 6 bases at J, leaving 5 bases unmatched. The CDR3: CASSVTGVNGYTF. The CDR3 nucleotides read TGTGCCAGCAGCGTGACAGGGGTGAATGGCTACACCTTC.